Shown below are 25 T cell receptor beta chains from a single sample sequenced in a study of shared clonotypes between healthy human individuals (dated by TCRdb to about 2020). Libraries were prepared through the immunoSEQ multiplex PCR assay. The source is immuneACCESS, and TCRdb retained only in-frame sequences with V and J called. Part of the clones is not carried over; for the studies checked, unresolved V genes explain less than half of this, and the remainder is unexplained. This sample lists more than 400,000 clones; 95% to 96% were detected once. The top ten clonotypes cover about 0.064% of the sample. The sequenced sample was naive CD4+ T cells sorted from blood. Explained via the paper, the cell subset or site label denotes: CD45RA+ positively selected. These receptors originate from a woman aged 30 to 39 in good health.

This CDR3 reads CASSHGQAWGGYTF. Here the CDR3 DNA reads TGTGCCAGCAGTCACGGACAGGCATGGGGTGGCTACACCTTC. The V call is TRBV7-9, the J call TRBJ1-2; 7 nucleotides line up with TRBD1. The CDR3 contains 14 residues. V dropped 6 bases and J dropped 7; count of bases not matched to a gene: 11. CDR1 is SEHNR and CDR2 is FQNEAQ in the germline V gene (reference sequence).

The chain couples TRBV6-4 to TRBJ1-2; D gene ambiguous. The V end lost 0 bases, the J end lost 3 bases, and 20 bases lay between the germline ends. CDR3 size: 18 residues. CDR1 is MRHNA, CDR2 SNTAGT, per germline. Written as DNA, the CDR3 is TGTGCCAGCAGTGACTCTGGGCAGTCCATGGCCCCTCACTATGGCTACACCTTC. Amino acid sequence: CASSDSGQSMAPHYGYTF.

CDR3 residues: CASAQGDRNFYGYTF. DNA for the CDR3: TGCGCCAGCGCGCAAGGGGACAGGAATTTCTATGGCTACACCTTC. This chain links TRBV5-1 with TRBJ1-2; TRBD1 agrees at 8 bases. The CDR3 has 15 residues. From germline, CDR1 is SGHRS and CDR2 YFSETQ. V shed 7 bases and J 4 bases; nucleotides not matched to a gene: 12.

This rearrangement joins TRBV30 to TRBJ1-6; 8 positions match TRBD1. CDR3 length: 15 amino acids. After removal of 3 bases from V and 14 bases from J, the junction contained 15 bases not matched to a gene. CDR1 GTSNPN and CDR2 SVGIG come from the germline V gene (reference sequence). CDR3 nucleotide sequence: TGTGCCTGGAGCCTTACCGGGACAGGTTATATAGCCCTCCACTTT. Its protein is CAWSLTGTGYIALHF.

The rearrangement links TRBV7-9 to TRBJ1-1, with 10 bases fitting TRBD1. Germline V gives CDR1 SEHNR, CDR2 FQNEAQ (reference sequence). J gave up 5 bases and V 3 bases, and 6 bases lay outside the gene matches. The CDR3 runs 15 residues. The CDR3 nucleotides read TGTGCCAGCAGCTTTGCGGGGACAGGGGAAACTGAAGCTTTCTTT. Its translation is CASSFAGTGETEAFF.

The chain couples TRBV28 to TRBJ2-7; TRBD1 or TRBD2 may be the D gene (5 bases each). V dropped 4 bases and J dropped 2 bases, with 15 bases sitting between them. Germline V gene sequence: CDR1 MDHEN, CDR2 SYDVKM. The CDR3 has 15 residues. CDR3 coding DNA: TGTGCCAGCAGTTACCCGATTGGGGGAGCCTACGAGCAGTACTTC. Translating it yields CASSYPIGGAYEQYF.

The V and J genes are TRBV11-3 and TRBJ2-1, with 8 nucleotides matching TRBD2. The CDR3 extends over 15 amino acids. Unmatched junction bases numbered 4, after V lost 3 bases and J lost 3 bases. CDR1 is SGHNT, CDR2 YENEEA, per germline. The CDR3 DNA reads TGTGCCAGCAGCTTCACTAGCGGAGACTACAATGAGCAGTTCTTC. Translation: CASSFTSGDYNEQFF.

V usage is TRBV6-5 and J usage is TRBJ2-1, with a tentative D call TRBD1 (6 bases). Trimming stripped 1 base from V and 6 bases from J, with 7 bases between. Germline V gene data show CDR1 as MNHEY and CDR2 as SVGAGI. This CDR3 contains 13 residues. The CDR3 bases are TGTGCCAGCAGTTACTTCAGGGGCAATGAGCAGTTCTTC. This codes for CASSYFRGNEQFF.

V and J are TRBV5-1 and TRBJ2-5, with TRBD1 matching 10 bases. The V gene end was trimmed by 3 bases and the J gene end by 11 bases; junction bases not matched to a gene: 7. Germline V CDR1 and CDR2: SGHRS, YFSETQ. The CDR3 sequence is 13 residues long. CDR3 nucleotide sequence: TGCGCCAGCAGCTCGCGGACAGGGGGTGAGCAGTACTTC. Its translation: CASSSRTGGEQYF. The full variable domain, in which reference TRBV5-1 and TRBJ2-5 provide the parts outside the CDR3, is KAGVTQTPRYLIKTRGQQVTLSCSPISGHRSVSWYQQTPGQGLQFLFEYFSETQRNKGNFPGRFSGRQFSNSRSEMNVSTLELGDSALYLCASSSRTGGEQYFGPGTRLLVL.

V usage is TRBV4-2 and J usage is TRBJ2-5; TRBD2 matches 8 bases. J was trimmed by 8 bases and V by 4 bases; bases with no gene match: 18. From germline, CDR1 is LGHNA and CDR2 YNFKEQ. This CDR3 contains 17 residues. CDR3: CASSPRYSGETTGTQYF. The CDR3 bases are TGTGCCAGCAGCCCTCGTTATAGCGGGGAGACAACGGGAACCCAGTACTTC.

This clone has a single count. The V call is TRBV28, the J call TRBJ2-1; tentatively, D is TRBD2 (6 bases). Germline lookup yields CDR1 MDHEN and CDR2 SYDVKM. V was pared by 8 bases and J by 6 bases, with 14 bases between. The CDR3 length is 13 residues. The CDR3 DNA sequence: TGTGCCAGCTTACTAGCCATGTCCAATGAGCAGTTCTTC. It is translated as CASLLAMSNEQFF.

The chain uses TRBV4-2 and TRBJ2-1, with 16 bases matching TRBD2. Trimming took 3 bases from V and 7 from J; bases not matched to a gene: 9. CDR1 is LGHNA, CDR2 YNFKEQ, per germline. The CDR3 extends over 18 amino acids. The chain's CDR3 is CASSHKRMGLAGGNEQFF. In DNA, the CDR3 is TGTGCCAGCAGCCACAAAAGGATGGGACTAGCGGGAGGGAATGAGCAGTTCTTC.

The genes are TRBV10-1 and TRBJ2-2; D gene ambiguous. This CDR3 has 15 amino acids. Germline V gene sequence: CDR1 WNHNN, CDR2 SYGVQD (reference sequence). V lost 1 base, J lost 1 base, and 7 bases lay in between. CDR3 loop: CASSELRQNTGELFF. The DNA of the CDR3 is TGCGCCAGCAGTGAGTTGAGACAGAACACCGGGGAGCTGTTTTTT.

This rearrangement joins TRBV19 to TRBJ1-5, with TRBD1 matching over 7 bases. The V gene's germline CDR1 is LNHDA and CDR2 SQIVND (reference sequence). Trimming removed 6 bases from V and 5 bases from J; junction bases left unmatched: 16. This CDR3 spans 17 amino acids. CDR3 DNA: TGTGCCAGTAGCCTATCGGCAGGGGGACGAGGACATCAGCCCCAGCATTTT. As protein: CASSLSAGGRGHQPQHF.

As for this clone: This sample also contains other DNA sequences that code for the same CDR3. The V and J genes are TRBV30 and TRBJ1-2, with D unresolved. Trimming shortened V by 5 bases and J by 2 bases, and 9 bases separated the two germline ends. The CDR3 loop spans 12 amino acids. Germline lookup yields CDR1 GTSNPN and CDR2 SVGIG (reference sequence). Written as DNA, the CDR3 is TGTGCCTGGTCGGTCGACAACTATGGCTACACCTTC. Its translation is CAWSVDNYGYTF.

The V call is TRBV2, the J call TRBJ2-7; D unclear. Trimming removed 7 bases from V and 5 bases from J, with 9 bases in between. The CDR3 loop spans 11 amino acids. The germline V gene has CDR1 SNHLY and CDR2 FYNNEI. The CDR3 coding sequence is TGTGCCAGCATCCTCCGGCACGAGCAGTACTTC. Protein: CASILRHEQYF.

This clone was seen once. The chain joins TRBV10-3 to TRBJ2-1, with D perhaps assigned TRBD1 or TRBD2 (5 bases each). The V end was cut by 2 bases, the J end by 4 bases, with 9 bases between. Germline CDR1 and CDR2: ENHRY and SYGVKD. This CDR3 is built from 14 residues. The CDR3 spells CAISERDAYNEQFF. In nucleotides, the CDR3 is TGTGCCATCAGTGAGCGGGACGCATACAATGAGCAGTTCTTC.

This chain uses TRBV5-1 with TRBJ2-5; 7 bases line up with TRBD2. The CDR3 consists of 16 residues. Germline CDR1 is SGHRS and CDR2 is YFSETQ. Losses at the gene ends were 2 bases for V and 5 bases for J; bases not matched to a gene: 12. The CDR3 region has the DNA TGCGCCAGCAGCTTCGTCGCCGGGGGGAGCGGGGAGACCCAGTACTTC. The encoded protein is CASSFVAGGSGETQYF.

V and J are TRBV7-9 and TRBJ1-3; D is undetermined. The germline V and J ends were trimmed by 2 bases and 2 bases, with 16 bases remaining between them. Germline CDR1 is SEHNR and CDR2 is FQNEAQ (reference sequence). The CDR3 runs 17 residues. The CDR3 sequence: CASSLSYGPGTGNTIYF. CDR3 nucleotides: TGTGCCAGCAGCTTAAGTTATGGGCCGGGGACTGGAAACACCATATATTTT.

This rearrangement joins TRBV28 to TRBJ2-7, with a possible D match to TRBD1 (7 bases). This CDR3 contains 15 residues. V lost 6 bases to trimming and J lost 2 bases, with 17 bases between them. CDR1 and CDR2 (germline): MDHEN, SYDVKM. The CDR3 loop is CASSPGDREPYEQYF. CDR3 DNA sequence: TGTGCCAGCAGCCCGGGGGACAGAGAACCCTACGAGCAGTACTTC.

The sample holds a few counts of this clone. The chain links TRBV6-6 to TRBJ1-5, with 7 bases lining up with TRBD1. The germline V gene has CDR1 MNHNY and CDR2 SVGAGI (reference sequence). V gave up 6 bases and J gave up 7 bases; unmatched junction bases: 9. This CDR3 contains 14 residues. The CDR3 DNA is TGTGCCAGCAGCAGAGGGGGCTCGGGGCAGCCCCAGCATTTT. Translating it yields CASSRGGSGQPQHF.

Points on this clone: A read error may account for a junction end that differs from germline. This sequence joins TRBV7-9 and TRBJ2-5, with unresolved D. The germline gives CDR1 SEHNR, CDR2 FQNEAQ (reference sequence). The CDR3 covers 11 residues. CDR3 amino acids: CASTKSQYPHF. Here the CDR3 DNA reads TGTGCCAGCACCAAAAGTCAGTACCCCCACTTC.

This chain links TRBV15 with TRBJ1-5; D call uncertain. CDR1 is LNHNV, CDR2 YYDKDF, per germline (reference sequence). V lost 6 bases to trimming and J lost 3 bases, with 9 bases between them. This CDR3 is built from 13 residues. This CDR3 is CATRRGYNQPQHF. In nucleotides, the CDR3 is TGTGCCACCAGGCGGGGTTACAATCAGCCCCAGCATTTT. The full variable domain, rest sourced from reference TRBV15 and TRBJ1-5, is DAMVIQNPRYQVTQFGKPVTLSCSQTLNHNVMYWYQQKSSQAPKLLFHYYDKDFNNEADTPDNFQSRRPNTSFCFLDIRSPGLGDTAMYLCATRRGYNQPQHFGDGTRLSIL.

The chain uses TRBV2 and TRBJ1-5; TRBD1 is a possible D gene (5 bases). Germline loops: CDR1 SNHLY, CDR2 FYNNEI. The CDR3 consists of 14 residues. The V end lost 8 bases, the J end lost 5 bases, and 16 bases lay between the germline ends. CDR3 in amino acids: CASGDRTAHQPQHF. CDR3 nucleotide sequence: TGTGCCAGCGGGGACCGGACCGCCCATCAGCCCCAGCATTTT.

This chain uses TRBV9 with TRBJ2-1, with D possibly TRBD1 on 5 matching bases. Germline CDR1 is SGDLS and CDR2 is YYNGEE. Trimming cost V 1 base and J 0 bases, with 11 bases left between them. The length of the CDR3 is 16 residues. In nucleotides, the CDR3 is TGTGCCAGCAGCGTATTGGGGCGGAGCTCCTACAATGAGCAGTTCTTC. It is translated as CASSVLGRSSYNEQFF.